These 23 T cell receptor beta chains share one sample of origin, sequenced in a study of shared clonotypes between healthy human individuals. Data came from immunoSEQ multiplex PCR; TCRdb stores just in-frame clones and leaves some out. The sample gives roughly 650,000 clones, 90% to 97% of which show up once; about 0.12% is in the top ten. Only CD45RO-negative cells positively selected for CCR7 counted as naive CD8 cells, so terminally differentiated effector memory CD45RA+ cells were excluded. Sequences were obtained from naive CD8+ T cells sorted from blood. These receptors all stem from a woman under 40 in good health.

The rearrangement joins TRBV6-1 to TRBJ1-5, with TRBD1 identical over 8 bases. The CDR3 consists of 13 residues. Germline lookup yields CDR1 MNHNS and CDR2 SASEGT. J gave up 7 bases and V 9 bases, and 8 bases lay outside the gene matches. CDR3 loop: CARETGVEQPQHF. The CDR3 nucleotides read TGTGCCAGAGAGACAGGGGTCGAACAGCCCCAGCATTTT.

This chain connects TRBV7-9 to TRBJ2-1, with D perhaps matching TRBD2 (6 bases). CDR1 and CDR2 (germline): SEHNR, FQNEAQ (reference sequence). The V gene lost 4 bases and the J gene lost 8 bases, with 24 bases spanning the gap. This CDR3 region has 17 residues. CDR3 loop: CASSSPLAERWEDEQFF. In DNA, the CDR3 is TGTGCCAGCAGCTCCCCTCTTGCGGAGCGGTGGGAGGATGAGCAGTTCTTC.

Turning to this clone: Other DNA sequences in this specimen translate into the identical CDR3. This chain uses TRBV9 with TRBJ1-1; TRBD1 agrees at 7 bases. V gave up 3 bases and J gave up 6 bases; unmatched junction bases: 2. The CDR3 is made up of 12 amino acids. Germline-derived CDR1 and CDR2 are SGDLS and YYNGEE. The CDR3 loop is CASSGQGPEAFF. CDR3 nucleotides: TGTGCCAGCAGCGGACAGGGTCCTGAAGCTTTCTTT.

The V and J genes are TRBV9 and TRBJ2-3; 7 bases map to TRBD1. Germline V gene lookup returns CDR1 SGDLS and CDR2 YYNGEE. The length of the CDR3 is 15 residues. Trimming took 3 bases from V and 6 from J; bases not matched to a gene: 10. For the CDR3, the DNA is TGTGCCAGCAGCGCCCGACAGGGTTATCAGGATACGCAGTATTTT. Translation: CASSARQGYQDTQYF.

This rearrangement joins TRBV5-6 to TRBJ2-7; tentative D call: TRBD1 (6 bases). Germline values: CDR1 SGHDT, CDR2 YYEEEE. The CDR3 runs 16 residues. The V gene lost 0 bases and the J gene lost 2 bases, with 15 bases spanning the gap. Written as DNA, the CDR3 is TGTGCCAGCAGCTTGGCCATCAGGGACACCACCTACGAGCAGTACTTC. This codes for CASSLAIRDTTYEQYF.

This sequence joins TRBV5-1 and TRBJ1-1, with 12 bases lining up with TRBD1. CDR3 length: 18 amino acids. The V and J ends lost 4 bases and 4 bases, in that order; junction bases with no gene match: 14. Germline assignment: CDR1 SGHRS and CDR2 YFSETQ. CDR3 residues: CASSPGSGQGAPGTEAFF. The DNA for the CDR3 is TGCGCCAGCAGCCCTGGGTCGGGACAGGGGGCCCCTGGCACTGAAGCTTTCTTT.

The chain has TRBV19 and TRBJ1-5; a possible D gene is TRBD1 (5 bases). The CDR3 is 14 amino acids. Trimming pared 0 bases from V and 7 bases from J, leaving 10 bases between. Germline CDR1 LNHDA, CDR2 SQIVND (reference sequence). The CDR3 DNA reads TGTGCCAGTAGTATAGACAGGGTACGACAGCCCCAGCATTTT. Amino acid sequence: CASSIDRVRQPQHF. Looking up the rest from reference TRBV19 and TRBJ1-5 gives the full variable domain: DGGITQSPKYLFRKEGQNVTLSCEQNLNHDAMYWYRQDPGQGLRLIYYSQIVNDFQKGDIAEGYSVSREKKESFPLTVTSAQKNPTAFYLCASSIDRVRQPQHFGDGTRLSIL.

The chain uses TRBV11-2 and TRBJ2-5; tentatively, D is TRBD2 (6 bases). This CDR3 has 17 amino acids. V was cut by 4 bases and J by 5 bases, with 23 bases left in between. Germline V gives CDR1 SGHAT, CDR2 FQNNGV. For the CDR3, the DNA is TGTGCCAGCAGCTCCCCACATTCTAGCGCTAAGTGGGAGACCCAGTACTTC. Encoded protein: CASSSPHSSAKWETQYF.

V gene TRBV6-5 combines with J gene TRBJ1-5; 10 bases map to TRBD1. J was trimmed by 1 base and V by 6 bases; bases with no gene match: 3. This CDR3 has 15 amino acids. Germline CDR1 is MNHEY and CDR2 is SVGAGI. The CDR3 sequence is CASSRQGASNQPQHF. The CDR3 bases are TGTGCCAGCAGCCGACAGGGGGCGAGCAATCAGCCCCAGCATTTT.

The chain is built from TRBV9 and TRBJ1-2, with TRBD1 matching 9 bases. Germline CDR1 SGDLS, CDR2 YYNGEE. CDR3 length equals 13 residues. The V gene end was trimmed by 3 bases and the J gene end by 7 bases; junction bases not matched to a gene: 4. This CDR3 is CASSEQGAGGYTF. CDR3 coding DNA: TGTGCCAGCAGCGAACAGGGGGCTGGTGGCTACACCTTC.

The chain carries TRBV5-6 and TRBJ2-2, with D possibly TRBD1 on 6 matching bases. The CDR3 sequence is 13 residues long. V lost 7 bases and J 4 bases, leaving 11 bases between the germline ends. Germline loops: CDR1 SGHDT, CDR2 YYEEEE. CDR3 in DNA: TGTGCCAGCGACTCAGGGGTCACCGGGGAGCTGTTTTTT. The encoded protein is CASDSGVTGELFF. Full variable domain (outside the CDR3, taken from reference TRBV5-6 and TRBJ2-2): DAGVTQSPTHLIKTRGQQVTLRCSPKSGHDTVSWYQQALGQGPQFIFQYYEEEERQRGNFPDRFSGHQFPNYSSELNVNALLLGDSALYLCASDSGVTGELFFGEGSRLTVL.

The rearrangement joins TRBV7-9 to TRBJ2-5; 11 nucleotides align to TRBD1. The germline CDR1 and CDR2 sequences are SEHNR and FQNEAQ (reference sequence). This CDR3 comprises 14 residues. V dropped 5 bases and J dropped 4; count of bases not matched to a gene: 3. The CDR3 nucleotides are TGTGCCAGCAGCCGGACAGGGGGCGGAGAGACCCAGTACTTC. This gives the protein CASSRTGGGETQYF. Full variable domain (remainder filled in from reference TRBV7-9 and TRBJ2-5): DTGVSQNPRHKITKRGQNVTFRCDPISEHNRLYWYRQTLGQGPEFLTYFQNEAQLEKSRLLSDRFSAERPKGSFSTLEIQRTEQGDSAMYLCASSRTGGGETQYFGPGTRLLVL.

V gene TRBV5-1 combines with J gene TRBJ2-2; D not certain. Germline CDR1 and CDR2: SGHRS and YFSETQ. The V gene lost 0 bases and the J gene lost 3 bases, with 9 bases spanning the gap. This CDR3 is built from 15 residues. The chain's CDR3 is CASSLAFPYTGELFF. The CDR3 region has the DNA TGCGCCAGCAGCTTGGCTTTCCCGTACACCGGGGAGCTGTTTTTT.

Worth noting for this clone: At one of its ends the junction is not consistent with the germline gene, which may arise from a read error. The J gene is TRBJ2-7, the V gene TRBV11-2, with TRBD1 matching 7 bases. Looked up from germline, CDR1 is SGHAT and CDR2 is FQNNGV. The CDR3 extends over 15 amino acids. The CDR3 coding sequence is TGTGCCAGCGGCTTACCGGGACAGTCCTGGGACGAGCAGTACTTC. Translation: CASGLPGQSWDEQYF.

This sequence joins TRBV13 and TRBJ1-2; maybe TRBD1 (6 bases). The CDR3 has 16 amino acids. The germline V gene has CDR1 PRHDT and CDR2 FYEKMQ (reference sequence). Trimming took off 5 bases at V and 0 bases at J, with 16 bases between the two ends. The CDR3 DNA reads TGTGCCAGCAGCAAACCGGGACACCTCACTAACTATGGCTACACCTTC. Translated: CASSKPGHLTNYGYTF.

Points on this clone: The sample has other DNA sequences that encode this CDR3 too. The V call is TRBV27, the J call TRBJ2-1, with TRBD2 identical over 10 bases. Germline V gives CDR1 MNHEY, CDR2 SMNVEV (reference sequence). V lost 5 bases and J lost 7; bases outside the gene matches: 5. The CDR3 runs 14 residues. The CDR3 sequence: CASSLLAGSNEQFF. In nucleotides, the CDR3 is TGTGCCAGCAGTCTACTAGCGGGGTCGAATGAGCAGTTCTTC.

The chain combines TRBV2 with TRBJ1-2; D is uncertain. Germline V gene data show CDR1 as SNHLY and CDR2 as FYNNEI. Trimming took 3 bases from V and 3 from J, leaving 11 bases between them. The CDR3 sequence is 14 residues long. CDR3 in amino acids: CASSEARADYGYTF. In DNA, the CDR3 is TGTGCCAGCAGTGAGGCCCGGGCCGACTATGGCTACACCTTC.

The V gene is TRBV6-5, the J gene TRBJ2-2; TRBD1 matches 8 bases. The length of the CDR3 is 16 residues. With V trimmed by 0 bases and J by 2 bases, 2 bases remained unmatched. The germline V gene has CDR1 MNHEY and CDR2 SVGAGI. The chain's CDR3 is CASSYSDRANTGELFF. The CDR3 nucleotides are TGTGCCAGCAGTTACTCGGACAGGGCAAACACCGGGGAGCTGTTTTTT.

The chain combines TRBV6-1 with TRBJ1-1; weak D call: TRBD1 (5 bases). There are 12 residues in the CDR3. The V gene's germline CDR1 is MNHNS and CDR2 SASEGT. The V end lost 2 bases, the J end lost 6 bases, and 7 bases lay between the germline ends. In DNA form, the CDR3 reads TGTGCCAGCAGTGAACCAGGGCCTGAAGCTTTCTTT. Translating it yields CASSEPGPEAFF.

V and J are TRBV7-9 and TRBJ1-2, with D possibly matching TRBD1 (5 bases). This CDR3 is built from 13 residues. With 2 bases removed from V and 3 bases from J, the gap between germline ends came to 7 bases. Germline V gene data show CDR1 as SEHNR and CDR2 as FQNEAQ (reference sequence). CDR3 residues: CASSLPRDYGYTF. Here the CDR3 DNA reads TGTGCCAGCAGCTTACCCAGGGACTATGGCTACACCTTC.

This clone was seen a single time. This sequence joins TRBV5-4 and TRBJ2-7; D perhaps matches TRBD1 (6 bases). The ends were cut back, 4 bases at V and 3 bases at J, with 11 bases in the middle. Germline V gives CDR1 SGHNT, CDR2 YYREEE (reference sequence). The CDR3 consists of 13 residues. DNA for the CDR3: TGTGCCAGCAGCCTGGGACACCTCTACGAGCAGTACTTC. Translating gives CASSLGHLYEQYF.

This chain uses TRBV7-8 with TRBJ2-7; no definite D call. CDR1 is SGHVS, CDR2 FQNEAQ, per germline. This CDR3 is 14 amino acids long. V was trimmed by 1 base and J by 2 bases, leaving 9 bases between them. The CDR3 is CASSLVPLAYEQYF. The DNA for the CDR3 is TGTGCCAGCAGCTTAGTCCCGCTAGCCTACGAGCAGTACTTC.

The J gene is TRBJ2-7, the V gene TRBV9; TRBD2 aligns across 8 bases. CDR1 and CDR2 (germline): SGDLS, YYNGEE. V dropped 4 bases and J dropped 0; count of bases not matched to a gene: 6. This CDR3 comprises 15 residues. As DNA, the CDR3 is TGTGCCAGCAGCCCGCTAGCGGGTAGCTCCTACGAGCAGTACTTC. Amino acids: CASSPLAGSSYEQYF.